What follows are 4 T cell receptor beta chains derived from one specimen sequenced in a study of blood T cell repertoires in COVID-19. Assay used: immunoSEQ multiplex PCR; TCRdb lists only in-frame clones, some missing. The repertoire consists of around 130,000 clones, with approximately 90% occurring once and the leading ten covering more than 2%. Sequenced input: peripheral blood. These receptors all stem from a woman between 50 and 59 years old with acute or convalescent COVID-19.

The rearrangement uses TRBV15 and TRBJ2-5; unclear D gene. Deletions cut 0 bases from V and 5 bases from J, with 7 bases between. CDR3 size: 13 residues. CDR1 is LNHNV, CDR2 YYDKDF, per germline (reference sequence). In DNA form, the CDR3 reads TGTGCCACCAGCAGAGAAACATTGGAGACCCAGTACTTC. This gives the protein CATSRETLETQYF.

The chain employs TRBV27 and TRBJ1-5; tentatively, D is TRBD1 (6 bases). There are 16 residues in the CDR3. CDR1 is MNHEY, CDR2 SMNVEV, per germline (reference sequence). V was clipped by 2 bases and J by 0 bases, with 11 bases between them. CDR3: CASSLHGTLSNQPQHF. In nucleotides, the CDR3 is TGTGCCAGCAGTTTACACGGGACACTTAGCAATCAGCCCCAGCATTTT.

The rearrangement joins TRBV11-2 to TRBJ1-4; 11 positions agree with TRBD1. V shed 3 bases, J shed 6 bases, and the junction held 0 bases outside the gene matches. The CDR3 length is 14 residues. CDR1 is SGHAT, CDR2 FQNNGV, per germline. The CDR3 DNA sequence: TGTGCCAGCAGCTTGGGACAGGGGGATGAAAAACTGTTTTTT. Translating gives CASSLGQGDEKLFF.

The J gene is TRBJ1-2, the V gene TRBV2; 9 bases fit TRBD1. This CDR3 has 11 residues. CDR1 and CDR2 (germline): SNHLY, FYNNEI. V was clipped by 6 bases and J by 7 bases; unmatched bases: 0. CDR3 nucleotide sequence: TGTGCCAGCAGGGACAGGGGTGGCTACACCTTC. Its protein product is CASRDRGGYTF.